A single sample is the source of the 18 T cell receptor beta chains below, sequenced in a study of T-cell reconstitution after alpha-beta-depleted transplantation in children. Library preparation (for TCRbeta) was performed with unique molecular identifiers. One entry per CDR3 protein results from TCRdb running MiXCR on the PCR reads. The table has roughly 790,000 distinct CDR3 sequences, roughly 15% seen once. Sequencing was performed on PBMCs, mostly from graft donor cells, taken 360 days after TCRalphabeta/CD19-depleted stem cell transplant. The origin of the receptors is a male patient younger than 18 who had a stem cell transplant for acute lymphoblastic leukemia, so the T cells may come from the graft donor.

V usage is TRBV5-5 and J usage is TRBJ2-1; D is ambiguous. There are 15 residues in the CDR3. The V gene lost 2 bases and the J gene lost 2 bases, with 11 bases spanning the gap. The germline CDR1 and CDR2 sequences are SGHKS and YYEKEE (reference sequence). The CDR3 DNA sequence: TGTGCCAGCAGCTTTGTAATGACGACCTACAATGAGCAGTTCTTC. Residues: CASSFVMTTYNEQFF. The full variable domain, with the rest looked up from reference TRBV5-5 and TRBJ2-1, is DAGVTQSPTHLIKTRGQQVTLRCSPISGHKSVSWYQQVLGQGPQFIFQYYEKEERGRGNFPDRFSARQFPNYSSELNVNALLLGDSALYLCASSFVMTTYNEQFFGPGTRLTVL.

This clonotype was counted a few times. The chain recombines TRBV5-1 with TRBJ1-1; D remains unclear. CDR3 size: 13 residues. The V gene lost 2 bases and the J gene lost 3 bases, with 8 bases spanning the gap. The germline V gene has CDR1 SGHRS and CDR2 YFSETQ. The CDR3 loop reads CASSFDFDTEAFF. The CDR3 coding sequence is TGCGCCAGCAGCTTTGACTTCGACACTGAAGCTTTCTTT. The full variable domain, completed using reference TRBV5-1 and TRBJ1-1, is KAGVTQTPRYLIKTRGQQVTLSCSPISGHRSVSWYQQTPGQGLQFLFEYFSETQRNKGNFPGRFSGRQFSNSRSEMNVSTLELGDSALYLCASSFDFDTEAFFGQGTRLTVV.

This clonotype has more than one count but fewer than ten. The CDR3 loop is CASHIQDPNNEQFF. In DNA form, the CDR3 reads TGCGCCAGTCATATACAGGACCCAAACAATGAGCAGTTCTTC. The V and J genes are TRBV5-1 and TRBJ2-1; D is perhaps TRBD1 (5 bases). The CDR3 covers 14 residues. V gave up 8 bases and J gave up 5 bases, with 17 bases separating them. Germline V lookup: CDR1 SGHRS, CDR2 YFSETQ.

The rearrangement links TRBV7-9 to TRBJ1-2; a weak D match, TRBD1 (5 bases). Germline loops: CDR1 SEHNR, CDR2 FQNEAQ (reference sequence). Trimming left V 1 base short and J 6 bases short, with 12 bases between. CDR3 length: 14 residues. In DNA, the CDR3 is TGTGCCAGCAGCTTAGTAGGCCAGGGTGATGGCTACACCTTC. Amino acid sequence: CASSLVGQGDGYTF.

This clonotype was seen more than once but under ten times. The V and J genes are TRBV5-5 and TRBJ2-7, with 8 bases aligning to TRBD1. The CDR3 sequence is 15 residues long. Germline V gene sequence: CDR1 SGHKS, CDR2 YYEKEE (reference sequence). The J segment lost 4 bases and the V segment lost 1 base, leaving 7 bases of the junction unmatched. This CDR3 reads CASSLLDRATYEQYF. The CDR3 region has the DNA TGTGCCAGCAGCTTGCTGGACAGGGCGACATACGAGCAGTACTTC.

This clonotype was counted only a few times. The genes are TRBV28 and TRBJ1-2; D not certain. CDR1 and CDR2 from the germline V gene are MDHEN and SYDVKM. Trimming removed 7 bases from V and 4 bases from J, with 10 bases in between. The CDR3 covers 12 residues. CDR3 sequence reads: CASTSGTYGYTF. CDR3 sequence (DNA): TGTGCCAGCACCAGCGGAACCTATGGCTACACCTTC.

The CDR3 spells CASSQELGGRSYTF. The CDR3 nucleotides read TGCGCCAGCAGCCAAGAATTGGGGGGCAGGAGCTACACCTTC. This chain uses TRBV4-1 with TRBJ1-2; perhaps TRBD1 as D (6 bases). The germline gives CDR1 MGHRA, CDR2 YSYEKL. This CDR3 spans 14 amino acids. Trimming pared 0 bases from V and 9 bases from J, leaving 14 bases between.

This rearrangement joins TRBV7-9 to TRBJ2-7; the D gene is possibly TRBD1 (5 bases). Trimming left V 5 bases short and J 6 bases short, with 11 bases between. Germline loops: CDR1 SEHNR, CDR2 FQNEAQ (reference sequence). The CDR3 consists of 12 residues. This CDR3 reads CASSTQGLEQYF. CDR3 coding DNA: TGTGCCAGCAGCACTCAGGGCCTCGAGCAGTACTTC. Based on the CDR3 plus reference TRBV7-9 and TRBJ2-7, the full variable domain is DTGVSQNPRHKITKRGQNVTFRCDPISEHNRLYWYRQTLGQGPEFLTYFQNEAQLEKSRLLSDRFSAERPKGSFSTLEIQRTEQGDSAMYLCASSTQGLEQYFGPGTRLTVT.

This clonotype occurred many times. The chain employs TRBV5-1 and TRBJ1-1; possibly TRBD1 for D (5 bases). This CDR3 has 14 residues. Germline V gene data show CDR1 as SGHRS and CDR2 as YFSETQ. V was clipped by 3 bases and J by 5 bases, with 14 bases between them. CDR3 region: CASSSRGELTEAFF. DNA for the CDR3: TGCGCCAGCAGCTCCCGGGGGGAGTTAACTGAAGCTTTCTTT.

This clonotype was detected only a few times. The genes are TRBV24-1 and TRBJ2-1, with TRBD1 matching 7 bases. The V gene end was trimmed by 7 bases and the J gene end by 1 base; junction bases not matched to a gene: 0. Germline V CDR1 and CDR2: KGHDR, SFDVKD. This CDR3 region has 13 residues. The CDR3 reads CATRTGSYNEQFF. CDR3 DNA sequence: TGTGCCACCAGGACAGGGTCCTACAATGAGCAGTTCTTC.

The rearrangement uses TRBV6-5 and TRBJ2-3, with D unresolved. V shed 6 bases and J shed 7 bases, with 11 bases lying between them. The CDR3 totals 12 residues. Germline V gene lookup returns CDR1 MNHEY and CDR2 SVGAGI. Here the CDR3 reads CASRRTPNTQYF. In DNA, the CDR3 is TGTGCCAGCAGGCGCACTCCGAATACGCAGTATTTT.

This clonotype has a handful of counts. This chain connects TRBV20-1 to TRBJ1-5; possibly TRBD1 for D (5 bases). This CDR3 region has 12 residues. The V gene lost 1 base and the J gene lost 6 bases, with 7 bases spanning the gap. The germline gives CDR1 DFQATT, CDR2 SNEGSKA (reference sequence). The CDR3 here is CSARAGSQPQHF. In nucleotides, the CDR3 is TGCAGTGCTAGAGCAGGGAGTCAGCCCCAGCATTTT.

On this clonotype: The junction and the germline gene differ at one end; a read error may be behind it. This sequence joins TRBV20-1 and TRBJ2-5; D gene ambiguous. CDR3 length equals 14 residues. CDR1 is DFQATT and CDR2 is SNEGSKA in the germline V gene (reference sequence). Here the CDR3 reads CSASLGPPQATQYF. The CDR3 region has the DNA TGCAGTGCTAGCCTCGGACCTCCCCAAGCGACCCAGTACTTC.

This clonotype was seen only a few times. The rearrangement joins TRBV5-1 to TRBJ2-7; TRBD2 matches at 10 bases. The CDR3 is 16 residues long. The germline V gene encodes CDR1 SGHRS and CDR2 YFSETQ. J lost 5 bases, V lost 0 bases, and 8 bases had no gene match. CDR3 bases: TGCGCCAGCAGCTTGGGAGCTAGCGGGAGTGGGGACGAGCAGTACTTC. It codes for CASSLGASGSGDEQYF.

Ten or more counts support this clonotype. J is TRBJ2-7 and V is TRBV25-1; the match to TRBD1 covers 8 bases. V shed 2 bases, J shed 5 bases, and the junction held 11 bases outside the gene matches. Germline V gene sequence: CDR1 MGHDK, CDR2 SYGVNS. The CDR3 spans 16 residues. CDR3: CASSERYVTGAHEQYF. The CDR3, as DNA: TGTGCCAGCAGTGAAAGGTATGTGACAGGGGCCCACGAGCAGTACTTC.

This clonotype was seen a few times. The chain is built from TRBV18 and TRBJ1-3; no clear D gene. Trimming left V 2 bases short and J 2 bases short, with 10 bases between. Germline lookup yields CDR1 KGHSH and CDR2 LQKENI. This CDR3 is 15 amino acids long. This CDR3 is CASSPTDVAGNTIYF. As DNA, the CDR3 is TGTGCCAGCTCACCAACGGACGTGGCTGGAAACACCATATATTTT.

The chain is built from TRBV9 and TRBJ2-2, with D perhaps matching TRBD2 (5 bases). V was trimmed by 7 bases and J by 1 base, leaving 11 bases between them. Germline CDR1 SGDLS, CDR2 YYNGEE. The CDR3 spans 14 residues. The CDR3 region has the DNA TGTGCCAGCCGCGAACGGGGGAACACCGGGGAGCTGTTTTTT. This codes for CASRERGNTGELFF.

This clonotype was found a few times. The chain combines TRBV5-1 with TRBJ2-7, with a possible D match to TRBD1 (5 bases). This CDR3 region has 15 residues. Germline CDR1 is SGHRS and CDR2 is YFSETQ. Trimming shortened V by 1 base and J by 5 bases, and 16 bases separated the two germline ends. Written as DNA, the CDR3 is TGCGCCAGCAGCTTGAAGGGGCCTTGGGGAAACGAGCAGTACTTC. Translated: CASSLKGPWGNEQYF. Supplemented by reference TRBV5-1 and TRBJ2-7, the full variable domain reads KAGVTQTPRYLIKTRGQQVTLSCSPISGHRSVSWYQQTPGQGLQFLFEYFSETQRNKGNFPGRFSGRQFSNSRSEMNVSTLELGDSALYLCASSLKGPWGNEQYFGPGTRLTVT.